This TCR beta chain was sequenced during a study of blood T cell repertoires in COVID-19 (dated by TCRdb to 2018 to 2021). About the study as a whole: Collaborator samples came from the United States, Italy and Spain and covered acute and convalescent phases of COVID-19. The material from the prospective study consisted of cDNA or gDNA derived from T cells, B-cell-depleted T cells, or PBMCs. Deeply sampled blood TCRbeta repertoires from subjects exposed to, actively infected with, or recovered from COVID-19 were included in the dataset. The repertoires were released in a freely available public database meant as a resource for research on the immune response to SARS-CoV-2. Samples came from the ongoing ImmuneRACE study (first 160 participants) plus 1,254 subjects from 6 global collaborators. Sample metadata almost always included a de-identified subject ID, COVID-19 status, age in years and sex. Where HLA class I and class II types were available, the types were taken from metadata supplied by the sample provider, not from assay-based typing. On the study overall, not on this receptor specifically: Clinical and demographic metadata were provided uncurated, with the amount varying by source and participant.

Whole blood was collected in K2EDTA tubes by collaborating institutions according to the institutions' own protocols. Collaborator samples were shipped for TCRbeta analysis as frozen whole blood, isolated PBMCs, or DNA extracted from either sample type. As concerns this clone: There is no known antigen for this receptor. Qualities for individual bases were not recorded, and no much larger clone is one base off.

TCRbeta CDR3 regions were amplified from genomic DNA by means of the immunoSEQ Assay, a bias-controlled multiplex PCR. In the source study's methods: The number of nucleated cells in each sample was estimated by amplification of reference gene primers within the assay. Sequence reads were collapsed and filtered to measure the absolute abundance of every unique TCRbeta CDR3 rearrangement. Productive Simpson clonality was computed per sample as the square root of Simpson's diversity index over productive rearrangements. TCRdb stores this immuneACCESS table with in-frame sequences only. Part of the clones is absent; in the studies checked, under half of the shortfall reflects unresolved V genes, and no reason is known for the rest. The DNA was the basis for D and trimming; V, J and clone size are from that table. The sample table shows approximately 120,000 clones, and around 86% are seen once. Jointly, the top ten make up about 6.9% of the sample.

The CDR3 numbers 15 residues from cysteine through phenylalanine. CDR3 DNA is the only sequence kept; it has 45 bases, read in frame from the first base. Via the germline V gene, CDR1 is MGHRA and CDR2 YSYEKL. Here V drops 0 bases and J drops 8 bases, and the junction holds 4 bases not matched to any gene. The chain is encoded by TRBV4-1 joined to TRBJ2-1; 10 junctional bases match TRBD1. This TCR was recovered from a man at least 80 years old with active or convalescent COVID-19. The sample comprised peripheral blood. The CDR3 protein sequence reads: CASSQERDRGDEQFF. The DNA sequence reads TGCGCCAGCAGCCAAGAAAGGGACAGGGGCGATGAGCAGTTCTTC.